This T cell receptor (beta chain) was captured by sequencing in a study of early T cells in non-severe SARS-CoV-2 infection. Looking at the study overall: Bulk RNA isolated from unsorted whole blood underwent sequencing; chains were not paired.

About this clonotype itself: The antigen is unknown.

Separate cDNA molecules each had unique molecular identifiers attached to them. TCRdb fed the 5' RACE reads into MiXCR, producing one record per CDR3 protein. The repertoire includes around 78,000 distinct CDR3 sequences, around 10% of them detected once, and 6.5% to 8.5% sits in the top ten. General observations from the study: Matching results from VDJdb favored anti-spike CD8 responses, leaving private and CD4 specificities undetected.

The V segment lost 7 bases and the J segment 4 bases; nucleotides outside the gene matches: 12. The CDR3 is 15 amino acids. Germline V gene sequence: CDR1 SQVTM, CDR2 ANQGSEA. The receptor was derived from an adult who was a healthcare worker with PCR-confirmed SARS-CoV-2 infection or an uninfected control (not recorded which). Sequenced here: whole blood, sampled at baseline. The chain carries TRBV29-1 and TRBJ2-1; 8 nucleotides match TRBD2. The CDR3 is CSAETSVGGYNEQFF. The CDR3 coding sequence is TGCAGCGCCGAGACTAGCGTAGGAGGGTACAATGAGCAGTTCTTC.